The present T cell receptor beta chain was sequenced within a study of shared clonotypes between healthy human individuals. Study summary: The study enrolled a couple of women and three men aged 18 to 49. Study findings and constraints: Naive subsets tended to show greater estimated richness than memory subsets.

Germline CDR1 PRHDT, CDR2 FYEKMQ (reference sequence). CDR3 length: 14 residues. V was clipped by 4 bases and J by 3 bases; unmatched bases: 1. Terminally differentiated effector memory CD45RA+ cells were excluded from the naive CD8 cells, which were CD45RO-negative and positively selected for CCR7. Clones were sequenced by immunoSEQ multiplex PCR, and TCRdb holds only the in-frame ones, with some missing. The top ten clones hold less than 0.12% of a sample with hundreds of thousands of clones, about 96% of them seen once. This clone was counted a single time. Its antigen is as yet unknown. What was sequenced was naive CD8+ T cells sorted from blood. The source of this sequence is a young woman in good health. The chain has TRBV13 and TRBJ2-1, with 9 nucleotides matching TRBD2. The CDR3 region is CASSSSGNYNEQFF. DNA for the CDR3: TGTGCCAGCAGCTCTAGCGGGAACTACAATGAGCAGTTCTTC.